One sample yielded the 10 T cell receptor beta chains listed below, sequenced in a study of CD8 T cells in Susac syndrome. RNA in amounts of roughly 0.5 to 1 ug was reverse transcribed with random hexamers. TCRdb analysed the immunoSEQ multiplex PCR reads with MiXCR anew, one entry per CDR3 protein. Altogether about 200,000 distinct CDR3 sequences are present, about 95% being singletons, with the ten largest covering 0.1%. The specimen was CD4+ T cells from PBMCs. The receptors here all came from a human donor in good health.

This chain connects TRBV7-3 to TRBJ2-1, with D unresolved. Germline CDR1 and CDR2: SGHTA and FQGTGA. This CDR3 comprises 12 residues. V was shortened by 6 bases and J by 8 bases, with 11 bases between the two germline ends. The CDR3 reads CASSFSPDEQFF. CDR3 sequence (DNA): TGTGCCAGCAGTTTCTCCCCGGATGAGCAGTTCTTC.

The CDR3 reads CASSFLGTGKEKLFF. In DNA, the CDR3 is TGTGCCAGCAGCTTCCTCGGGACAGGGAAAGAAAAACTGTTTTTT. The chain joins TRBV7-9 to TRBJ1-4; 9 bases map to TRBD1. CDR1 and CDR2 (germline): SEHNR, FQNEAQ (reference sequence). J gave up 8 bases and V 3 bases, and 7 bases lay outside the gene matches. The CDR3 runs to 15 residues.

The chain combines TRBV20-1 with TRBJ2-7; the match to TRBD2 covers 10 bases. The CDR3 is 15 amino acids. After removal of 0 bases from V and 3 bases from J, the junction contained 5 bases not matched to a gene. The V gene's germline CDR1 is DFQATT and CDR2 SNEGSKA (reference sequence). CDR3 in amino acids: CSARDQAGGHYEQYF. The DNA for the CDR3 is TGCAGTGCTAGAGATCAAGCGGGGGGGCACTACGAGCAGTACTTC.

V is TRBV5-1 and J is TRBJ2-1, with D tentatively TRBD1 or TRBD2 (6 bases each). With 4 bases removed from V and 3 bases from J, the gap between germline ends came to 11 bases. CDR3 length: 14 amino acids. Germline assignment: CDR1 SGHRS and CDR2 YFSETQ. The CDR3 bases are TGCGCCAGCAGCGCGGGGACAAACTACAATGAGCAGTTCTTC. It is translated as CASSAGTNYNEQFF.

This chain links TRBV9 with TRBJ2-1; D might be TRBD2 (5 bases). Germline CDR1 reads SGDLS; CDR2 reads YYNGEE. This CDR3 comprises 15 residues. Trimming left V 1 base short and J 0 bases short, with 8 bases between. The CDR3 sequence is CASSVWESSYNEQFF. CDR3 bases: TGTGCCAGCAGCGTATGGGAGAGCTCCTACAATGAGCAGTTCTTC.

The J gene is TRBJ2-1, the V gene TRBV23-1, with D tentatively TRBD1 (6 bases). TRBV23-1 is labeled an ORF, and its function is uncertain. The ends were cut back, 9 bases at V and 6 bases at J, with 24 bases in the middle. There are 16 residues in the CDR3. CDR3 residues: CASPTGGGEKTNEQFF. CDR3 nucleotide sequence: TGCGCCAGTCCGACTGGGGGCGGAGAGAAAACCAATGAGCAGTTCTTC.

The chain uses TRBV29-1 and TRBJ2-1; 11 bases map to TRBD1. The V gene end was trimmed by 7 bases and the J gene end by 4 bases; junction bases not matched to a gene: 9. CDR1 SQVTM and CDR2 ANQGSEA come from the germline V gene. This CDR3 spans 15 amino acids. The DNA of the CDR3 is TGCAGCGCTGCGGCCGGGACAGGGGGGTACAATGAGCAGTTCTTC. Its translation is CSAAAGTGGYNEQFF.

The chain joins TRBV9 to TRBJ2-4; D is ambiguous. The V end lost 3 bases, the J end lost 6 bases, and 10 bases lay between the germline ends. The CDR3 has 13 amino acids. Germline V CDR1 and CDR2: SGDLS, YYNGEE. CDR3 sequence: CASSGARPNIQYF. In DNA, the CDR3 is TGTGCCAGCAGCGGGGCTAGACCAAACATTCAGTACTTC. Supplemented by reference TRBV9 and TRBJ2-4, the full variable domain reads DSGVTQTPKHLITATGQRVTLRCSPRSGDLSVYWYQQSLDQGLQFLIQYYNGEERAKGNILERFSAQQFPDLHSELNLSSLELGDSALYFCASSGARPNIQYFGAGTRLSVL.

This chain uses TRBV5-4 with TRBJ1-1; D is undetermined. CDR3 size: 15 residues. V lost 3 bases, J lost 1 base, and 13 bases lay in between. CDR1 is SGHNT and CDR2 is YYREEE in the germline V gene (reference sequence). The CDR3 DNA sequence: TGTGCCAGCAGCTCGGGGTACACCGGGAACACTGAAGCTTTCTTT. Amino acid sequence: CASSSGYTGNTEAFF.

The rearrangement uses TRBV3-1 and TRBJ1-6; no definite D call. CDR3 length: 17 amino acids. Trimming removed 7 bases from V and 5 bases from J, with 21 bases in between. Germline V gives CDR1 LGHDT, CDR2 YNNKEL (reference sequence). The CDR3 loop reads CASTKRRDRGNNSPLHF. The CDR3 nucleotides are TGTGCCAGCACCAAAAGAAGGGATCGCGGTAATAATTCACCCCTCCACTTT.